This is a list of T cell receptor beta chains from one sample in a study of blood T cell repertoires in COVID-19. Clones were read by immunoSEQ multiplex PCR, and TCRdb kept only the in-frame ones, dropping some. The profile covers 250,000 to 300,000 clones, with approximately 85% appearing a single time and around 2% taken by the ten largest. Sequenced: PBMCs or T cells enriched from blood (not recorded which). All receptors derive from a woman between 45 and 60 years old who had recovered from COVID-19. The CDR3 runs from the conserved cysteine through the conserved F or W.

v_call	j_call	cdr3_aa
TRBV5-6	TRBJ2-1	CASSLGQSYNEQFF
TRBV9	TRBJ2-1	CASSVDGARYNEQFF
TRBV19	TRBJ1-1	CASRPTGTGGPNTEAFF
TRBV2	TRBJ1-1	CASSEGNRGRGEAFF
TRBV29-1	TRBJ1-1	CSADGGKNTEAFF
TRBV11-2	TRBJ1-6	CASTLGQGNSPLHF
TRBV7-9	TRBJ1-6	CASSWGTTGLNSPLHF
TRBV7-2	TRBJ2-5	CASSLGTVYQETQYF
TRBV5-1	TRBJ2-3	CASSLANSGDTQYF
TRBV4-1	TRBJ1-6	CASSFGQGLYNSPLHF
TRBV3-1/TRBV3-2	TRBJ2-7	CASSPGTTSYEQYF
TRBV29-1	TRBJ1-3	CSAGGQGKNTIYF